The 17 T cell receptor beta chains below come from one sample, sequenced in a study of Ad26.COV2.S vaccination and SARS-CoV-2 variants. TCRdb's table, derived via immunoSEQ multiplex PCR, lists solely in-frame clones and lacks some. This sample has about 94,000 clones, with 82% found just once. The sample here was peripheral blood, taken after recovery from COVID-19. The receptors stem from a human donor who had recovered from COVID-19.

This clone was observed a few times. The gene calls are TRBV7-2 and TRBJ2-1; 7 positions agree with TRBD2. The J segment lost 4 bases and the V segment lost 4 bases, leaving 7 bases of the junction unmatched. This CDR3 has 15 residues. CDR1 is SGHTA, CDR2 FQGNSA, per germline. The CDR3 DNA is TGTGCCAGCAGCTCAAAGCGGGACCCGTACAATGAGCAGTTCTTC. Its protein is CASSSKRDPYNEQFF.

This chain joins TRBV28 and TRBJ1-5; 8 bases map to TRBD1. The CDR3 covers 16 residues. V gave up 4 bases and J gave up 5 bases; unmatched junction bases: 10. Germline-derived CDR1 and CDR2 are MDHEN and SYDVKM. CDR3 in DNA: TGTGCCAGCAGTTACCAGCGCGGACAGGGACATCAGCCCCAGCATTTT. This translates into CASSYQRGQGHQPQHF.

The chain uses TRBV7-2 and TRBJ2-1, with D perhaps TRBD2 (6 bases). V dropped 1 base and J dropped 8 bases, with 12 bases sitting between them. The germline gives CDR1 SGHTA, CDR2 FQGNSA. The CDR3 covers 14 residues. CDR3 sequence: CASSLGRRAHEQFF. In nucleotides, the CDR3 is TGTGCCAGCAGCTTAGGGCGGAGGGCTCATGAGCAGTTCTTC.

The V and J genes are TRBV7-6 and TRBJ1-2, with 10 bases matching TRBD1. This CDR3 is built from 14 residues. The germline gives CDR1 SGHVS, CDR2 FNYEAQ. After removal of 5 bases from V and 7 bases from J, the junction contained 7 bases not matched to a gene. CDR3 amino acids: CASSQRTGGVGYTF. The DNA for the CDR3 is TGTGCCAGCAGCCAGCGGACAGGGGGAGTTGGCTACACCTTC.

This clone was counted between two and nine times. This rearrangement joins TRBV21-1 to TRBJ1-5; TRBD1 was called by the table and not checked on the DNA. TRBV21-1 is a recognized pseudogene. The CDR3 covers 16 residues. DNA for the CDR3: TGTGCCAGCAGCCTACGGGACAGGGGACTCAATCAGCCCCAGCATTTT. This gives the protein CASSLRDRGLNQPQHF.

The chain is built from TRBV18 and TRBJ2-1; 12 positions match TRBD2. The germline CDR1 and CDR2 sequences are KGHSH and LQKENI. Trimming took 3 bases from V and 9 from J; bases not matched to a gene: 6. This CDR3 has 15 amino acids. The CDR3 coding sequence is TGTGCCAGCTCACCCGGACTAGCGGGATTGGTTGAGCAGTTCTTC. Residues: CASSPGLAGLVEQFF.

V gene TRBV19 combines with J gene TRBJ1-2; unclear D gene. This CDR3 has 13 amino acids. CDR1 and CDR2 from the germline V gene are LNHDA and SQIVND (reference sequence). Trimming left V 3 bases short and J 4 bases short, with 9 bases between. The CDR3 sequence is CASSMVNGYGYTF. The CDR3 DNA is TGTGCCAGTAGTATGGTGAACGGCTATGGCTACACCTTC.

The rearrangement joins TRBV27 to TRBJ2-7; D gene uncertain. Germline V gene sequence: CDR1 MNHEY, CDR2 SMNVEV (reference sequence). V was cut by 6 bases and J by 7 bases, with 13 bases left in between. The CDR3 loop spans 12 amino acids. CDR3 loop: CASRPRTREQYF. CDR3 nucleotide sequence: TGTGCCAGCAGACCTAGAACGAGGGAGCAGTACTTC.

This clone was found a few times. This chain connects TRBV6-6 to TRBJ1-6, with D possibly being TRBD1 (5 bases). V was pared by 2 bases and J by 7 bases, with 6 bases between. This CDR3 is 13 amino acids long. Germline V gene data show CDR1 as MNHNY and CDR2 as SVGAGI (reference sequence). The CDR3 nucleotides read TGTGCCAGCAGTTACGAGGGGAATTCACCCCTCCACTTT. Its protein product is CASSYEGNSPLHF.

This chain links TRBV7-9 with TRBJ1-2, with TRBD1 matching over 7 bases. There are 16 residues in the CDR3. J lost 5 bases, V lost 5 bases, and 14 bases had no gene match. CDR1 is SEHNR and CDR2 is FQNEAQ in the germline V gene (reference sequence). CDR3 in amino acids: CASSPQGGDAVYGYTF. DNA for the CDR3: TGTGCCAGCAGCCCCCAGGGGGGGGACGCGGTGTATGGCTACACCTTC. The variable domain in full, with the rest retrieved from reference TRBV7-9 and TRBJ1-2, is DTGVSQNPRHKITKRGQNVTFRCDPISEHNRLYWYRQTLGQGPEFLTYFQNEAQLEKSRLLSDRFSAERPKGSFSTLEIQRTEQGDSAMYLCASSPQGGDAVYGYTFGSGTRLTVV.

CDR3 region: CASSPGPFSPLHF. As DNA, the CDR3 is TGTGCCAGCAGCCCCGGACCATTTTCACCCCTCCACTTT. V usage is TRBV7-3 and J usage is TRBJ1-6; D unclear. CDR1 SGHTA and CDR2 FQGTGA come from the germline V gene. The CDR3 has 13 amino acids. V lost 5 bases, J lost 9 bases, and 11 bases lay in between.

The rearrangement uses TRBV6-5 and TRBJ2-1, with D possibly matching TRBD1 (6 bases). Trimming left V 4 bases short and J 8 bases short, with 18 bases between. The CDR3 consists of 15 residues. CDR1 and CDR2 (germline): MNHEY, SVGAGI. CDR3 coding DNA: TGTGCCAGCAGTTTGGGGGCGGGTAGGGCGGATGAGCAGTTCTTC. It translates to CASSLGAGRADEQFF.

This clone was counted a few times. This rearrangement joins TRBV9 to TRBJ1-5; TRBD1 aligns across 10 bases. With 4 bases clipped from V and 6 bases from J, the junction kept 7 bases outside the gene matches. Germline V gene lookup returns CDR1 SGDLS and CDR2 YYNGEE. The CDR3 runs 15 residues. The CDR3 spells CASSTGQGVGQPQHF. The CDR3 nucleotides are TGTGCCAGCAGCACCGGACAGGGGGTTGGTCAGCCCCAGCATTTT. The variable domain in full, with the rest retrieved from reference TRBV9 and TRBJ1-5, is DSGVTQTPKHLITATGQRVTLRCSPRSGDLSVYWYQQSLDQGLQFLIQYYNGEERAKGNILERFSAQQFPDLHSELNLSSLELGDSALYFCASSTGQGVGQPQHFGDGTRLSIL.

The genes are TRBV27 and TRBJ1-2; possible D gene TRBD1, 5 bases. Between the trimmed V and J ends, which lost 2 bases and 2 bases, there was a span of 6 bases. CDR1 is MNHEY, CDR2 SMNVEV, per germline (reference sequence). The CDR3 covers 13 residues. The CDR3 DNA reads TGTGCCAGCAGTTTAGGGGGAAACTATGGCTACACCTTC. Translation: CASSLGGNYGYTF.

The J gene is TRBJ2-7, the V gene TRBV5-5, with D perhaps matching TRBD1 (6 bases). Germline assignment: CDR1 SGHKS and CDR2 YYEKEE (reference sequence). The CDR3 contains 16 residues. Trimming cost V 1 base and J 5 bases, with 19 bases left between them. The CDR3 DNA reads TGTGCCAGCAGCTTGACCGTTCTGGACAGTTTCAACGAGCAGTACTTC. The encoded protein is CASSLTVLDSFNEQYF.

V and J are TRBV27 and TRBJ1-5; D might be TRBD1 (5 bases). There are 14 residues in the CDR3. Trimming removed 6 bases from V and 3 bases from J, with 12 bases in between. Germline V gene data show CDR1 as MNHEY and CDR2 as SMNVEV (reference sequence). CDR3 residues: CASSNLGVNQPQHF. The CDR3 coding sequence is TGTGCCAGCAGCAACCTAGGGGTCAATCAGCCCCAGCATTTT.

The genes are TRBV7-6 and TRBJ2-1; tentative D call: TRBD2 (6 bases). The CDR3 covers 14 residues. CDR1 and CDR2 (germline): SGHVS, FNYEAQ. Deletions cut 5 bases from V and 12 bases from J, with 20 bases between. CDR3 nucleotide sequence: TGTGCCAGCAGCCCCTTGGCGACTAGTTCGGTGCAGTTCTTC. Protein sequence: CASSPLATSSVQFF.